Here is one T cell receptor (beta chain) with its context. Other nucleotide sequences from this sample produce the same CDR3. The data originate from a study of OX40 agonist ivuxolimab in advanced cancers. Using immunoSEQ multiplex PCR, the repertoire was profiled, and TCRdb retains in-frame clones only, with some absent. The sample records about 58,000 clones, roughly 80% being singletons. The length of the CDR3 is 14 residues. Deletions cut 3 bases from V and 4 bases from J, with 12 bases between. Germline V lookup: CDR1 KGHSH, CDR2 LQKENI. The chain recombines TRBV18 with TRBJ2-5, with D possibly TRBD2 on 6 matching bases. This receptor was identified in an adult with an advanced solid tumor such as melanoma, head and neck, liver or kidney cancer. This sample comprised CD4+ or CD8+ T cells sorted from blood, obtained in a trial of the OX40 agonist ivuxolimab. The CDR3, as DNA: TGTGCCAGCTCACCTAGGGTCGGGGGAGAGACCCAGTACTTC. Protein: CASSPRVGGETQYF.